This T cell receptor (beta chain) was profiled in a study of human T cells and chemical hapten exposure. Study summary: Patients, predominantly female, presented with alopecia areata, totalis or universalis. TCR yields per sample varied, mainly owing to small pooled library volume differences.

The CDR3 runs 17 residues. The ends lost 1 base at V and 6 bases at J; junction bases unmatched: 12. Germline lookup yields CDR1 MNHNS and CDR2 SASEGT. This clonotype was seen repeatedly, ten times or more. TCRdb recomputed calls from the RACE reads with MiXCR, one row per CDR3 protein. The table lists tens of thousands of distinct CDR3 sequences, approximately 9.9% of them singletons, with about 2.3% in the top ten. Time point reported: patch test 3, about 24 weeks after DPC sensitization. The treatment was: therapeutic diphenylcyclopropenone sensitization with weekly scalp DPC. J is TRBJ2-1 and V is TRBV6-1; 7 bases line up with TRBD2. This specimen consisted of whole blood, obtained in connection with sensitization to the hapten diphenylcyclopropenone (DPC). This receptor was taken from a woman aged 25 to 39 with alopecia areata. Some clones in this sample may be carry-over from other donors' samples. Here the CDR3 DNA reads TGTGCCAGCAGTGAAGTAGGGCCTCTAGCGGCGCCCAATGAGCAGTTCTTC. Its translation: CASSEVGPLAAPNEQFF.